These T cell receptor beta chains were read from a single sample in a study of blood T cell repertoires in COVID-19. Repertoires were generated with immunoSEQ multiplex PCR, while TCRdb's copy carries only in-frame clones and drops some. This sample has approximately 120,000 clones; about 80% occur once, and the top ten carry 5.5% to 8.5%. The sequencing input was peripheral blood. The receptors here all came from a woman aged 50 to 65 with acute or convalescent COVID-19. Each CDR3 is given with its conserved first and last residue. The order of the fields is clone size, V gene, CDR3 length, D gene, J gene, CDR3 protein, CDR3 DNA. The D gene is left open where the match is weak. Rows give clone size only sometimes, using once, few, many, or a class for an expanded clone.

>.|TRBV6-6|16|TRBD1|TRBJ2-7
CASRHQTGRTSYEQYF
TGTGCCAGCAGACACCAGACAGGGAGAACCTCCTACGAGCAGTACTTC
>.|TRBV13|16|.|TRBJ2-7
CASSFGVAASSYEQYF
TGTGCCAGCAGCTTCGGGGTGGCGGCCAGCTCCTACGAGCAGTACTTC
>few|TRBV10-2|13|.|TRBJ1-2
CASSQTGNYGYTF
TGCGCCAGCAGCCAGACAGGAAACTATGGCTACACCTTC
>.|TRBV6-5|16|.|TRBJ1-5
CASSYDRPGVGQPQHF
TGTGCCAGCAGTTACGACAGGCCCGGCGTTGGTCAGCCCCAGCATTTT
>.|TRBV11-2|15|.|TRBJ2-7
CASSFTGTGPYEQYF
TGTGCCAGCAGCTTCACTGGGACTGGCCCTTACGAGCAGTACTTC
>.|TRBV18|14|.|TRBJ2-3
CASSPALGADTQYF
TGTGCCAGCTCACCGGCTTTAGGGGCGGATACGCAGTATTTT
>once|TRBV30|13|.|TRBJ1-3
CARREPPGNTIYF
TGTGCCCGAAGAGAACCACCTGGAAACACCATATATTTT
>once|TRBV6-5|14|.|TRBJ1-3
CASSYGLSGNTIYF
TGTGCCAGCAGTTATGGACTCTCTGGAAACACCATATATTTT
>once|TRBV15|17|.|TRBJ1-3
CATSRGRELYSGNTIYF
TGTGCCACCAGCAGAGGCCGGGAACTCTACTCTGGAAACACCATATATTTT
>.|TRBV2|12|.|TRBJ1-2
CASTRGNYGYTF
TGTGCCAGCACCCGGGGTAACTATGGCTACACCTTC
>.|TRBV27|15|TRBD1|TRBJ1-5
CASSSGTGNIQPQHF
TGTGCCAGCAGTTCAGGGACAGGGAATATCCAGCCCCAGCATTTT
>.|TRBV13|14|.|TRBJ2-7
CASSSYRELFQQYF
TGTGCCAGCAGCTCCTACAGGGAATTATTTCAGCAGTACTTC
>.|TRBV6-5|15|.|TRBJ1-2
CASSYSSQGNYGYTF
TGTGCCAGCAGTTACTCGAGCCAGGGTAACTATGGCTACACCTTC
>.|TRBV12-3/TRBV12-4|12|.|TRBJ2-2
CASRLYTGELFF
TGTGCCAGCAGACTCTACACCGGGGAGCTGTTTTTT
>.|TRBV11-2|13|.|TRBJ1-1
CASSPQQGRVPFF
TGTGCCAGCAGCCCACAACAGGGCAGGGTACCTTTCTTT
>once|TRBV5-6|14|TRBD1|TRBJ1-5
CASSLGQGWQPQHF
TGTGCCAGCAGCTTGGGACAGGGTTGGCAGCCCCAGCATTTT
>.|TRBV4-1|13|.|TRBJ1-1
CASSPGGGYEAFF
TGCGCCAGCAGCCCCGGAGGAGGATATGAAGCTTTCTTT
>.|TRBV29-1|13|.|TRBJ2-3
CSAYPQLGGTQYF
TGCAGCGCCTACCCACAACTGGGAGGTACGCAGTATTTT
>once|TRBV12-3/TRBV12-4|12|TRBD1|TRBJ1-1
CASSTQGTEAFF
TGTGCCAGCAGTACACAGGGGACTGAAGCTTTCTTT
>.|TRBV4-2|14|.|TRBJ1-3
CASSPGGTGNTIYF
TGTGCCAGCAGCCCTGGAGGTACTGGAAACACCATATATTTT
>.|TRBV5-1|13|TRBD2|TRBJ2-1
CASSLELAGGKFF
TGCGCCAGCAGCTTGGAGCTAGCGGGGGGGAAATTCTTC